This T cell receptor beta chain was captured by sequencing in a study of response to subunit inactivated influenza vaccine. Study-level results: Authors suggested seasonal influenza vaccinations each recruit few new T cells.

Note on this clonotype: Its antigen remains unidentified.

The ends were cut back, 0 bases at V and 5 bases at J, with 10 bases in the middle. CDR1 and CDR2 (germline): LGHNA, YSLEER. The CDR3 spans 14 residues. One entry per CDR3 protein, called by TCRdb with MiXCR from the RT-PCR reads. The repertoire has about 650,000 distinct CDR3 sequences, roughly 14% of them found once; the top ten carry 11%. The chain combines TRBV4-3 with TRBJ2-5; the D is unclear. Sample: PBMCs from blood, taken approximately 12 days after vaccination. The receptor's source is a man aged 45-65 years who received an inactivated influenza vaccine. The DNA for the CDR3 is TGCGCCAGCAGCCAAGATTCTTCATGGGAGACCCAGTACTTC. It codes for CASSQDSSWETQYF.